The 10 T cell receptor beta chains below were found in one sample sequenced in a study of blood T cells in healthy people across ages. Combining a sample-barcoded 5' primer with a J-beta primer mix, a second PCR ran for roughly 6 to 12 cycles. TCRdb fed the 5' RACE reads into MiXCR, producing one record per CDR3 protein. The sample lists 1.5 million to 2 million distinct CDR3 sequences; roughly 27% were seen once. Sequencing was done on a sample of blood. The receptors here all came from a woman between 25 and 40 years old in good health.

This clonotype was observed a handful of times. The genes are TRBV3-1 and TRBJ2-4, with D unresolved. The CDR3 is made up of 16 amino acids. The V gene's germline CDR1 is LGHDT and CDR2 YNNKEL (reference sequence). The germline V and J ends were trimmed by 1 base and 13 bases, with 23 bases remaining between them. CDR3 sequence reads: CASSQVSGSLYNEQYF. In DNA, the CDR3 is TGTGCCAGCAGCCAAGTTTCGGGCTCGCTCTACAATGAGCAGTACTTC.

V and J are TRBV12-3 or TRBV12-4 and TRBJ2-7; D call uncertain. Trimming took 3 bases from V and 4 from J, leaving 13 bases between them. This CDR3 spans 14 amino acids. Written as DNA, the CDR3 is TGTGCCAGCAGTTTTGAGACACTTCTTTACGAGCAGTACTTC. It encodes CASSFETLLYEQYF.

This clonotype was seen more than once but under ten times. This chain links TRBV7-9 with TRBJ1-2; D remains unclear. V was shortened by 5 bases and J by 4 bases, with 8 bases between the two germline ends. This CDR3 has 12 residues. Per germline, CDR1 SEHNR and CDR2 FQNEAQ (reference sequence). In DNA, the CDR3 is TGTGCCAGCAGCGGTCCATCCTATGGCTACACCTTC. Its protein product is CASSGPSYGYTF.

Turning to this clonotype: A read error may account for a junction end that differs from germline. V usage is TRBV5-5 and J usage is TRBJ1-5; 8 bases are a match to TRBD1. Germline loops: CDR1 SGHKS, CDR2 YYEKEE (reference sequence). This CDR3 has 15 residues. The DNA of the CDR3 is TGTGCCAGCAGCGGGACAGGACAGAACAATCAGCCCCGGCATTTT. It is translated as CASSGTGQNNQPRHF.

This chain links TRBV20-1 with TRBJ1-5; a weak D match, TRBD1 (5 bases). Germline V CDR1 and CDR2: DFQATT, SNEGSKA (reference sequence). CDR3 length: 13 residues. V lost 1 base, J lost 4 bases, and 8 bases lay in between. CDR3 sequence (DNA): TGCAGTGCTAGAGTCGACAGAAATCAGCCCCAGCATTTT. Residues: CSARVDRNQPQHF.

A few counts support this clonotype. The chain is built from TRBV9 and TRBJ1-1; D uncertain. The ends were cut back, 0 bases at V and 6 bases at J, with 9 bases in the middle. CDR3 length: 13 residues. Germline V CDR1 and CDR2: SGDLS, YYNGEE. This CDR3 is CASSVGVTAEAFF. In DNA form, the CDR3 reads TGTGCCAGCAGCGTAGGGGTGACGGCTGAAGCTTTCTTT.

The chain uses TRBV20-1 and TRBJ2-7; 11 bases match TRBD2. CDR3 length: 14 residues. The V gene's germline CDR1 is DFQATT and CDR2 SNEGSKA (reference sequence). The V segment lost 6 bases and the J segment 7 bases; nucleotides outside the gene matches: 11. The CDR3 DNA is TGCAGTGCGGGGGGACTAGCGGTATACAATGAGCAGTACTTC. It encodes CSAGGLAVYNEQYF.

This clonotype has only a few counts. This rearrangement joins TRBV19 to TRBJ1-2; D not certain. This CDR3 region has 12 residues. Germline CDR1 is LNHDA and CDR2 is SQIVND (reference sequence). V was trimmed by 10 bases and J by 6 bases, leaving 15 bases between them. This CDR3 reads CATFRRGDGYTF. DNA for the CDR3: TGTGCCACATTCAGGAGAGGCGATGGCTACACCTTC. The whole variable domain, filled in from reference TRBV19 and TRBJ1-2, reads DGGITQSPKYLFRKEGQNVTLSCEQNLNHDAMYWYRQDPGQGLRLIYYSQIVNDFQKGDIAEGYSVSREKKESFPLTVTSAQKNPTAFYLCATFRRGDGYTFGSGTRLTVV.

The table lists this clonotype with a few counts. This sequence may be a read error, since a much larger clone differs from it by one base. CDR3 in DNA: TGTGCCAGCAGCCGACTAGCGATCAATGAGCAGTACTTC. Its translation is CASSRLAINEQYF. The V call is TRBV12-3 or TRBV12-4, the J call TRBJ2-7; 8 positions agree with TRBD2. The CDR3 is made up of 13 amino acids. V lost 6 bases and J lost 7; bases outside the gene matches: 8.

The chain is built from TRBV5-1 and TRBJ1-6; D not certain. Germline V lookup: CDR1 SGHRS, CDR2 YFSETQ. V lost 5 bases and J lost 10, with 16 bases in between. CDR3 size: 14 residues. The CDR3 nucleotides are TGCGCCAGCAGTTTACAGCTGCCGGGGTCACCCCTCCACTTT. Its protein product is CASSLQLPGSPLHF.